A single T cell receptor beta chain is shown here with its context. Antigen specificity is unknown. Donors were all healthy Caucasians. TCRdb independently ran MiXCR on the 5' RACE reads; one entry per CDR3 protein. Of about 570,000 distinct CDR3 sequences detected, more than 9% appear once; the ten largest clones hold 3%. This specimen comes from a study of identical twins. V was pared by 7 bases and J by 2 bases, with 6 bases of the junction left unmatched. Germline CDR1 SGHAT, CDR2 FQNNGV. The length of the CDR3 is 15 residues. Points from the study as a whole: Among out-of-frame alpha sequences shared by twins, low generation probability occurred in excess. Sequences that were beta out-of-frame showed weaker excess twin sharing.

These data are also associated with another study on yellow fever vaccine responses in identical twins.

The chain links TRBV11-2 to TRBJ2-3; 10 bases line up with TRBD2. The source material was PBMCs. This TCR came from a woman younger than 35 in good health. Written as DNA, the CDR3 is TGTGCCAGCATCCCAGCGGGAGGGGACACAGATACGCAGTATTTT. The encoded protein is CASIPAGGDTDTQYF.